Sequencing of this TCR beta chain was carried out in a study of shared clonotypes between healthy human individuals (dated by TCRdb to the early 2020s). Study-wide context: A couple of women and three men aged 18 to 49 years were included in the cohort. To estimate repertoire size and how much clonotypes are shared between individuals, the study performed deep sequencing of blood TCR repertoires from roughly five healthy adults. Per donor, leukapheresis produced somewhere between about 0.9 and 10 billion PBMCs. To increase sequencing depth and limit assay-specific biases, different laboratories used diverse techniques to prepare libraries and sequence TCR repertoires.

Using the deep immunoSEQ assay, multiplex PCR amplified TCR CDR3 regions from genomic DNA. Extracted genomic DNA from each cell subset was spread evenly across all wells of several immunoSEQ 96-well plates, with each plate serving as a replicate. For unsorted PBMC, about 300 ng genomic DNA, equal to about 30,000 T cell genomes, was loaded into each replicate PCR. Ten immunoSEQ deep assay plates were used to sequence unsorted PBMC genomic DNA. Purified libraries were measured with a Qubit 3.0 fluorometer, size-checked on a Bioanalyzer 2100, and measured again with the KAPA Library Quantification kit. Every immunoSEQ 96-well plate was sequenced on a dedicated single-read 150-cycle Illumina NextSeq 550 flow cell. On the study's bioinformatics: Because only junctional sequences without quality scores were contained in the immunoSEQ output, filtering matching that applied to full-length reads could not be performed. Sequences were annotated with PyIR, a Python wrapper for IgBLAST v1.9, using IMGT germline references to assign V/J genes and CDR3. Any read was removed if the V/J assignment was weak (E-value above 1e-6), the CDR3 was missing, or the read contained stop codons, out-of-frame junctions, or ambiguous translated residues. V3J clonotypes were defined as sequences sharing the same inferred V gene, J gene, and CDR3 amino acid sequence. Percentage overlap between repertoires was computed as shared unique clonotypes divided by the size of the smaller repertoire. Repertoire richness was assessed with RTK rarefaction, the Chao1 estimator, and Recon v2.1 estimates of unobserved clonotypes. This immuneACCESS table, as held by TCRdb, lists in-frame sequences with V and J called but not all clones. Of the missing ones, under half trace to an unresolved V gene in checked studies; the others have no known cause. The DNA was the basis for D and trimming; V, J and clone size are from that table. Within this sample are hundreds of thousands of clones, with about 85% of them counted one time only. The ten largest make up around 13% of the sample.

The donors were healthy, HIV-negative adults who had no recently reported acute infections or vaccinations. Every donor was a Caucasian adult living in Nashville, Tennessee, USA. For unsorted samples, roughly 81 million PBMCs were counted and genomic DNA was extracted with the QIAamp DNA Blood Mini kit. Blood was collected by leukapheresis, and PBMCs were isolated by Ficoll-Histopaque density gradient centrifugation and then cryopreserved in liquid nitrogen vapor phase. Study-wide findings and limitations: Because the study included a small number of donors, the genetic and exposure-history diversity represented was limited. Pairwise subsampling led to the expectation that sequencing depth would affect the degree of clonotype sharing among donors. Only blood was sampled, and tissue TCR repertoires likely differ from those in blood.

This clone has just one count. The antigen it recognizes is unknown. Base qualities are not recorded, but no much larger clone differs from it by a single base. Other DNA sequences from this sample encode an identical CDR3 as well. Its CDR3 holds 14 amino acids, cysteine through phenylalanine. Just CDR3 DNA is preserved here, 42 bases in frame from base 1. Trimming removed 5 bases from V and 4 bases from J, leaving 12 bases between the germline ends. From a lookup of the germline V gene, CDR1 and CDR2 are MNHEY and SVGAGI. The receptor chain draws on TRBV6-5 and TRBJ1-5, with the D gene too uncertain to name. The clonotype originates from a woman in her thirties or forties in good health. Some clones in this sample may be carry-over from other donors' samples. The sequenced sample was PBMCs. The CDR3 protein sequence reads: CASSPTGLNQPQHF. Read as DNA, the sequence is TGTGCCAGCAGTCCCACGGGCCTGAATCAGCCCCAGCATTTT.